This record looks at one T cell receptor (beta chain) sequence and its context. These data belong to a study of blood T cell repertoires in COVID-19. The wider study: The United States, Italy and Spain were the sources of the acute and convalescent COVID-19 samples. In each case, the material was cDNA or gDNA derived from T cells, B-cell-depleted T cells, or PBMCs.

Authors' analysis steps: Estimation of nucleated cell counts was performed using reference gene primer amplification. Clones were read by immunoSEQ multiplex PCR, and TCRdb kept only the in-frame ones, dropping some. For V, J and clone size, that table is used; D and trimming come from the DNA. The sample yields about 380,000 clones, around 85% seen once. This CDR3 spans 15 amino acids. V was cut by 3 bases and J by 0 bases, with 9 bases left in between. Germline V lookup: CDR1 SEHNR, CDR2 FQNEAQ (reference sequence). The sample was peripheral blood. This TCR came from a young woman with acute or convalescent COVID-19. The rearrangement links TRBV7-9 to TRBJ2-1, with D tentatively TRBD2 (6 bases). DNA of the CDR3: TGTGCCAGCAGCTTCCTTAGCGGCTCCTACAATGAGCAGTTCTTC. It yields the protein CASSFLSGSYNEQFF.